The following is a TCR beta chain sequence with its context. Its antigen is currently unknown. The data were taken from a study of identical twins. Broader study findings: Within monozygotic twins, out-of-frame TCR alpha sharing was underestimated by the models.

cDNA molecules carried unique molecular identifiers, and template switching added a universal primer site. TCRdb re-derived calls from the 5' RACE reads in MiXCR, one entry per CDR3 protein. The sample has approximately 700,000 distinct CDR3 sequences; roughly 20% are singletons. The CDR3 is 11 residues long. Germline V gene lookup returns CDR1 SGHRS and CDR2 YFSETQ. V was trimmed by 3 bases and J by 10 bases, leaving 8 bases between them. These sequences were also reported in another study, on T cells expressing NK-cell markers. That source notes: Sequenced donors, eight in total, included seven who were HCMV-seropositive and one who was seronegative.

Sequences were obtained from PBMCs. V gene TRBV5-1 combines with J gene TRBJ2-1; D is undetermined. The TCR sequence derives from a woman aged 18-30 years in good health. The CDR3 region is CASSSIDEQFF. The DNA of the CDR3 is TGCGCCAGCAGCTCAATAGACGAGCAGTTCTTC. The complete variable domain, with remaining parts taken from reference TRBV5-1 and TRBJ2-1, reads KAGVTQTPRYLIKTRGQQVTLSCSPISGHRSVSWYQQTPGQGLQFLFEYFSETQRNKGNFPGRFSGRQFSNSRSEMNVSTLELGDSALYLCASSSIDEQFFGPGTRLTVL.